The rows below give T cell receptor beta chains drawn from one sample of a study of blood T cell repertoires in COVID-19. The protocol was immunoSEQ multiplex PCR, while the TCRdb copy is restricted to in-frame clones and leaves out a portion. The sample has under 250,000 clones, roughly 86% seen once; the top ten hold about 4%. Sequencing was done on a sample of peripheral blood. The origin of the receptors is a man aged 50-59 years with acute or convalescent COVID-19. Both conserved end residues are part of each CDR3. D genes are given only for firm matches. Size values are once, few and many counts, or a class for expanded clones, and some rows have none.

clone size	V gene	J gene	D gene	CDR3 DNA	CDR3 protein
once	TRBV5-1	TRBJ1-2	NA	TGCGCCAGCAGCTTGGTCTTGCCCGGAGATGGCTACACCTTC	CASSLVLPGDGYTF
NA	TRBV2	TRBJ1-5	TRBD1	TGTGCCAGCAGTGCAGGGGGCGCCTATCAGCCCCAGCATTTT	CASSAGGAYQPQHF
once	TRBV20-1	TRBJ1-1	NA	TGCAGTGCTAACGACCCTCGCGGGGCTTTCTTT	CSANDPRGAFF
NA	TRBV11-2	TRBJ2-7	NA	TGTGCCAGCAGCTTAGTTCGTTCCGGGACATTTCCCTACGAGCAGTACTTC	CASSLVRSGTFPYEQYF
NA	TRBV10-3	TRBJ1-2	NA	TGTGCCACCCTAGGCTCCCCAGGAGGGGACCTTAACTATGGCTACACCTTC	CATLGSPGGDLNYGYTF
NA	TRBV7-9	TRBJ1-2	NA	TGTGCCAGCAGCTTAGGACAGAACTATGGCTACACCTTC	CASSLGQNYGYTF
NA	TRBV29-1	TRBJ1-2	TRBD1	TGCAGCGTTGAAGAAATCCCAGGGGGCAAGTCTGATGGCTACACCTTC	CSVEEIPGGKSDGYTF
NA	TRBV10-1	TRBJ1-1	NA	TGCGCCAGCAGTGAGTCGGGACACAGGAACACTGAAGCTTTCTTT	CASSESGHRNTEAFF
NA	TRBV30	TRBJ2-1	NA	TGTGCCTGGAGAAAAACAGGCTACAATGAGCAGTTCTTC	CAWRKTGYNEQFF
NA	TRBV5-1	TRBJ1-3	NA	TGCGCCAGCAGCTTGGGCAGGGGTTTCTCTGGAAACACCATATATTTT	CASSLGRGFSGNTIYF
NA	TRBV7-9	TRBJ1-2	NA	TGTGCCAGCAGCTTCAGACCAGGGGTTGGCTACACCTTC	CASSFRPGVGYTF
NA	TRBV19	TRBJ1-5	TRBD1	TGTGCCAGTAGTAAAGGGACAGGGGACAATTTTCAGCCCCAGCATTTT	CASSKGTGDNFQPQHF
NA	TRBV25-1	TRBJ1-6	TRBD1	TGTGCCAGCAGTGATACAGGGGGGAATTCACCCCTCCACTTT	CASSDTGGNSPLHF
NA	TRBV18	TRBJ1-3	TRBD1	TGTGCCAGCTCACCTGGAGTAACCTCAGGGGGCTCTGGAAACACCATATATTTT	CASSPGVTSGGSGNTIYF
NA	TRBV3-1/TRBV3-2	TRBJ1-6	TRBD1	TGTGCCAGCAGCCGGTCGACAGGGCGTACTTCACCCCTCCACTTT	CASSRSTGRTSPLHF
NA	TRBV9	TRBJ2-5	TRBD2	TGTGCCAGCAGCGTGAGCGGGGCGGCCCAAGAGACCCAGTACTTC	CASSVSGAAQETQYF
NA	TRBV28	TRBJ2-3	TRBD2	TGTGCCAGCAGTTTAACCGGGAGGGCCACAGATACGCAGTATTTT	CASSLTGRATDTQYF
NA	TRBV13	TRBJ2-1	TRBD2	TGTGCCAGCAGCTTCGGACTAGCGGGTTACAATGAGCAGTTCTTC	CASSFGLAGYNEQFF
NA	TRBV4-1	TRBJ2-4	TRBD1	TGCGCCAGCAGCCAAGAATCTCACGGACAGGGGAAAAACATTCAGTACTTC	CASSQESHGQGKNIQYF
NA	TRBV6-5	TRBJ1-1	NA	TGTGCCAGTTGGGGGGGGGCAACTGAAGCTTTCTTT	CASWGGATEAFF
NA	TRBV5-1	TRBJ2-3	TRBD2	TGCGCCAGCAGCGCTCCGGGACTAGCGGGGACAGATACGCAGTATTTT	CASSAPGLAGTDTQYF
NA	TRBV29-1	TRBJ1-5	TRBD1	TGCAGCGCCACCGGGACAGGGGATCAGCCCCAGCATTTT	CSATGTGDQPQHF
few	TRBV29-1	TRBJ1-1	TRBD1	TGCAGCGTTTCTGGACAGGCAGTAGAAGCTTTCTTT	CSVSGQAVEAFF
NA	TRBV5-6	TRBJ1-1	NA	TGTGCCAGCACCTACACCGGACAGATGAACACTGAAGCTTTCTTT	CASTYTGQMNTEAFF